This TCR beta chain stems from a study of cytomegalovirus exposure and HLA in healthy donors. This table comes from immunoSEQ multiplex PCR, and its TCRdb copy is limited to in-frame clones, with some not included. The profile shows tens of thousands of clones, approximately 93% of them singletons. Trimming removed 5 bases at V and 7 bases at J, with 9 bases between. Germline CDR1 and CDR2: MDHEN and SYDVKM. This CDR3 has 11 residues. The chain couples TRBV28 to TRBJ2-7; a possible D gene is TRBD2 (5 bases). The sequenced sample consisted of PBMCs. The receptor comes from a man younger than 35 in good health and CMV-seropositive. The CDR3 region is CASSPRREQYF. In nucleotides, the CDR3 is TGTGCCAGCAGTCCCCGGAGGGAGCAGTACTTC.